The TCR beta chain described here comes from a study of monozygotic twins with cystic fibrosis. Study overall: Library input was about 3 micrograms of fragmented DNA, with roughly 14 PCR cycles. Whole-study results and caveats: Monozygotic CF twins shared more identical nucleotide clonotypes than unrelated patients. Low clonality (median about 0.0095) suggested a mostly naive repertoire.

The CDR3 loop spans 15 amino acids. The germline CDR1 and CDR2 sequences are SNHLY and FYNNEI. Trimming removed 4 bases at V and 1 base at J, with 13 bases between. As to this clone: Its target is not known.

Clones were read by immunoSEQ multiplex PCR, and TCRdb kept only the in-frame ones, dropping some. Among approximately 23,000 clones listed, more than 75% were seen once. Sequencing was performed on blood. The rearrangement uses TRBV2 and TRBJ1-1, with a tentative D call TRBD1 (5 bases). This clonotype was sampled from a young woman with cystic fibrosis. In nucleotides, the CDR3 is TGTGCCAGCAGTGCGGGGGGAGCGGGGAACACTGAAGCTTTCTTT. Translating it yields CASSAGGAGNTEAFF.